This T cell receptor (beta chain) was recovered during a study of cytomegalovirus exposure and HLA in healthy donors. The table came from immunoSEQ multiplex PCR; TCRdb's copy has only in-frame clones and leaves some out. The sample holds more than 300,000 clones, roughly 90% seen once. For this clone: Its cognate antigen is unknown. The same CDR3 also results from other DNA sequences found in this sample.

Broader study findings: Cytomegalovirus-associated status was assigned to 164 TCR beta chains.

Sample: PBMCs. The clonotype comes from a woman between 18 and 30 years old in good health and CMV-seronegative.

The CDR3 sequence: CASSLDPGSSYEQYF. CDR3 bases: TGCGCCAGCAGCTTGGATCCCGGGAGCTCCTACGAGCAGTACTTC. The chain links TRBV5-1 to TRBJ2-7; tentatively, D is TRBD2 (6 bases). The germline V and J ends were trimmed by 0 bases and 0 bases, with 10 bases remaining between them. CDR1 and CDR2 (germline): SGHRS, YFSETQ. This CDR3 is built from 15 residues.